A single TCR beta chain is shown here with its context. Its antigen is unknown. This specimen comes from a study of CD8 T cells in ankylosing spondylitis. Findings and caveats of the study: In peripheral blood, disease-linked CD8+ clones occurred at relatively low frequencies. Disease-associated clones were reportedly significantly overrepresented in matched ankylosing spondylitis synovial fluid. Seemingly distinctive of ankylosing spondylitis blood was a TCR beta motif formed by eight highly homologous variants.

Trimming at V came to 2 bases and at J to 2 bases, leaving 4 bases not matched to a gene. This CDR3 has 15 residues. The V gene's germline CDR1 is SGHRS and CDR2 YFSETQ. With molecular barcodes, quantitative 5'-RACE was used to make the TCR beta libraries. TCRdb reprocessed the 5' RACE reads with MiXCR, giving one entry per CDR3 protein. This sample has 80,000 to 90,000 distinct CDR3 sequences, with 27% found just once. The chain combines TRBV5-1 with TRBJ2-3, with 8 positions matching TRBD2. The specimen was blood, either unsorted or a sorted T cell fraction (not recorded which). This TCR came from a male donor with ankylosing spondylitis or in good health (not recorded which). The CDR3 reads CASSLAGAPTDTQYF. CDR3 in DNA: TGCGCCAGCAGCTTAGCGGGGGCCCCCACAGATACGCAGTATTTT.